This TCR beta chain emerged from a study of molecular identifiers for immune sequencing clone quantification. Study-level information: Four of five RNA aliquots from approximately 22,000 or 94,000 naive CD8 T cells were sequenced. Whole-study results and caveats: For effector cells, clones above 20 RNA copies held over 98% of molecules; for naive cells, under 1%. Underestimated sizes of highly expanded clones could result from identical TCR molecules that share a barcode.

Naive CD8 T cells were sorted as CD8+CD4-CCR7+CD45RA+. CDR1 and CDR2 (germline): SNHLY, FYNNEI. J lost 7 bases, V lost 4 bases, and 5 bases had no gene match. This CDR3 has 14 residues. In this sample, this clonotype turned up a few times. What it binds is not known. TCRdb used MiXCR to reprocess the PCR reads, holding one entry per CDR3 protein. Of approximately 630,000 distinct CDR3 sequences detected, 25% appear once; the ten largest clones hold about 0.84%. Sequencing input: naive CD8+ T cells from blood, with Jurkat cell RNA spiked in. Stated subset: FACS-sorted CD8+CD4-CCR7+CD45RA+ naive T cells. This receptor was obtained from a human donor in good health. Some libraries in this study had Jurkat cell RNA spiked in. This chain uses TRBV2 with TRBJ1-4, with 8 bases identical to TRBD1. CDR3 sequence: CASSASGQGEKLFF. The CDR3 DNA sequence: TGTGCCAGCAGTGCCAGCGGACAGGGTGAAAAACTGTTTTTT.